Detailed here is one TCR beta chain. Its antigen is undetermined. The PCR contained 60 Vbeta and 13 Jbeta primers. The repertoire was sequenced with immunoSEQ multiplex PCR; TCRdb's copy has only in-frame clones and lacks some. This table holds some 190,000 clones, 80% to 90% found once. The CDR3 has 12 amino acids. The V segment lost 7 bases and the J segment 5 bases; nucleotides outside the gene matches: 3. Germline V gene data show CDR1 as MNHEY and CDR2 as SVGAGI. The data stem from a study of cytomegalovirus exposure and HLA in healthy donors. Study as a whole: Genotyping of 430 or so donors showed that roughly 80% belonged to the Caucasian-associated ancestry cluster. Study-wide points: Upon later analysis, TCR association rates were observed to vary by HLA locus, being highest for DRB1 and lowest for HLA-C.

Sequencing input: PBMCs. The receptor was isolated from a man in his thirties or forties in good health and CMV-seronegative. The gene calls are TRBV6-5 and TRBJ2-7; 9 bases map to TRBD2. CDR3 in DNA: TGTGCCAGCATGAAGCGGGGGGACGAGCAGTACTTC. Translation: CASMKRGDEQYF.